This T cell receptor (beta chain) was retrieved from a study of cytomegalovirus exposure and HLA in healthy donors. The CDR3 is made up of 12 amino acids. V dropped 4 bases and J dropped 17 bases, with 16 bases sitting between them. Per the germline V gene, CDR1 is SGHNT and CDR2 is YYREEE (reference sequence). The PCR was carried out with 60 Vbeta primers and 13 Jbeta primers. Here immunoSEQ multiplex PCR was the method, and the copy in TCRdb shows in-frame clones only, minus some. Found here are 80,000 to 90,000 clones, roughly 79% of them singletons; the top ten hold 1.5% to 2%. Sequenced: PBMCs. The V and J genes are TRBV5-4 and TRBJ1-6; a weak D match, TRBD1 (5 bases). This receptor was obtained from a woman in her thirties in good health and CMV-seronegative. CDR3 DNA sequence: TGTGCCAGCAGCGGAGGGGCCTCTCACTTCCACTTT. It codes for CASSGGASHFHF.